The clone carrying this TCR beta chain occurred once. Its specificity is unknown. The data are from a study of shared clonotypes between healthy human individuals. Study findings and constraints: Generally, naive subsets came out with larger estimated richness than memory subsets. Around 5% of naive CD4 clonotypes were common to several donors.

TCRdb's table, derived via immunoSEQ multiplex PCR, lists solely in-frame clones and lacks some. This table holds 1.5 million to 1.9 million clones, nearly 99% found once. The donors were all Caucasian adults (living in Nashville, Tennessee). The CDR3 is 14 residues long. The V and J ends lost 5 bases and 3 bases respectively, with 11 bases between them. Germline-derived CDR1 and CDR2 are SGHAT and FQNNGV. V and J are TRBV11-2 and TRBJ2-1; D is undetermined. The TCR comes from a man aged 25-45 years in good health. The sample consisted of naive CD4+ T cells sorted from blood. Subset of the sample: CD45RA+ positively selected. Here the CDR3 DNA reads TGTGCCAGCAGCCCTAGGGCGAACTACAATGAGCAGTTCTTC. Its protein product is CASSPRANYNEQFF.